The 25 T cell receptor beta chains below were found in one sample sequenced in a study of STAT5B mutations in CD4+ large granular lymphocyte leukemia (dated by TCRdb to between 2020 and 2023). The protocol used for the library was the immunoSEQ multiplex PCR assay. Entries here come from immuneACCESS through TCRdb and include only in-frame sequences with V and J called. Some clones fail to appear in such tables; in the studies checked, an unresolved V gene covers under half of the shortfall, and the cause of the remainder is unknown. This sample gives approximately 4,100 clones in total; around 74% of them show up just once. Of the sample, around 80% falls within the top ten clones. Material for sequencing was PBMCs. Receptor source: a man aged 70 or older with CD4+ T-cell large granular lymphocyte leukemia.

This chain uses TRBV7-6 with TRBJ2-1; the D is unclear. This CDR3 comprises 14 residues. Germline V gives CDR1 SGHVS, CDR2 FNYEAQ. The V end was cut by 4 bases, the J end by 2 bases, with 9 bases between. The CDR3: CASSSRGPYNEQFF. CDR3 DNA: TGTGCCAGCAGCTCCAGAGGACCCTACAATGAGCAGTTCTTC.

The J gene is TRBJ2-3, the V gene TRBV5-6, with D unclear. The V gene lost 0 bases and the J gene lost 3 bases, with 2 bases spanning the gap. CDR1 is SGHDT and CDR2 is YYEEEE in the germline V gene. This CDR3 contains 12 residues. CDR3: CASSLVTDTQYF. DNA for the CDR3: TGTGCCAGCAGCTTGGTTACAGATACGCAGTATTTT.

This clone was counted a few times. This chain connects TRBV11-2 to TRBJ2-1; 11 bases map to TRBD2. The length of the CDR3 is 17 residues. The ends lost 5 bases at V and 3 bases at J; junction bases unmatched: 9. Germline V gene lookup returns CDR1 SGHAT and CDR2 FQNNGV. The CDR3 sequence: CASSLGPGLADYNEQFF. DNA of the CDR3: TGTGCCAGCAGCCTCGGACCGGGACTAGCGGACTACAATGAGCAGTTCTTC.

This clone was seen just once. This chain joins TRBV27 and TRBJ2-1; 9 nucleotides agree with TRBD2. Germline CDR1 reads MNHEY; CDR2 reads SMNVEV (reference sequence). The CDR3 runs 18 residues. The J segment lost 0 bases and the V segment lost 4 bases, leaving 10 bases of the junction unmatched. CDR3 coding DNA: TGTGCCAGCAGTTCCTTAGCGGGAGAGCCGAGCTCCTACAATGAGCAGTTCTTC. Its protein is CASSSLAGEPSSYNEQFF.

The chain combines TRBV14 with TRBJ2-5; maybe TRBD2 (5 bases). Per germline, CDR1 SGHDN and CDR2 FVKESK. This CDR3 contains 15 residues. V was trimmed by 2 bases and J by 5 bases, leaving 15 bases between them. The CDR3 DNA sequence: TGTGCCAGCAGCCAAAGAGGGTGGTATGTGGAGACCCAGTACTTC. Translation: CASSQRGWYVETQYF.

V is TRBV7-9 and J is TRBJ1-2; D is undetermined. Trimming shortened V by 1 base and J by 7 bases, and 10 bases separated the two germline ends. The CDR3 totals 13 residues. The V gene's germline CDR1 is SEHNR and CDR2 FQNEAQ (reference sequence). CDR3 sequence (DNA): TGTGCCAGCAGCTTAGGTTCTGGCGGTGGCTACACCTTC. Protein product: CASSLGSGGGYTF.

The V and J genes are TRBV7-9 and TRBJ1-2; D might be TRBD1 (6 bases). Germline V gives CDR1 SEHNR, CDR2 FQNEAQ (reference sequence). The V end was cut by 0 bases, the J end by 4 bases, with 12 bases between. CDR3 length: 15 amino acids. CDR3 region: CASSLAARGGYGYTF. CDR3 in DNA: TGTGCCAGCAGCTTAGCGGCCAGGGGTGGCTATGGCTACACCTTC.

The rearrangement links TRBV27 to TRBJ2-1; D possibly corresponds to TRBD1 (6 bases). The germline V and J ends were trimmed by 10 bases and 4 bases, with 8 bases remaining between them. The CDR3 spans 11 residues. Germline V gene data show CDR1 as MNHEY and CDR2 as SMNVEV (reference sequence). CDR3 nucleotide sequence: TGTGCCACTCAGGGGTACAATGAGCAGTTCTTC. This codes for CATQGYNEQFF.

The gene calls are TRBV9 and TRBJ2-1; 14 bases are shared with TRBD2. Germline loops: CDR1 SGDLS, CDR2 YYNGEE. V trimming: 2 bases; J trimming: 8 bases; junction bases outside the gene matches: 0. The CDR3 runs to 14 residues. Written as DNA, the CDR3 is TGTGCCAGCAGCGTGGGACTAGCGGGGGATGAGCAGTTCTTC. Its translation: CASSVGLAGDEQFF.

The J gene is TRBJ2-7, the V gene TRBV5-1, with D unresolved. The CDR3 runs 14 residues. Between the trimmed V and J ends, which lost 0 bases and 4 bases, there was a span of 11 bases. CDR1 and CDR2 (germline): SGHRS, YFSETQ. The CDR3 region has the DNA TGCGCCAGCAGCTTGGTTGGGGATGTGTACGAGCAGTACTTC. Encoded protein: CASSLVGDVYEQYF. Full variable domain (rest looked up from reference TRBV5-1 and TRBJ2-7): KAGVTQTPRYLIKTRGQQVTLSCSPISGHRSVSWYQQTPGQGLQFLFEYFSETQRNKGNFPGRFSGRQFSNSRSEMNVSTLELGDSALYLCASSLVGDVYEQYFGPGTRLTVT.

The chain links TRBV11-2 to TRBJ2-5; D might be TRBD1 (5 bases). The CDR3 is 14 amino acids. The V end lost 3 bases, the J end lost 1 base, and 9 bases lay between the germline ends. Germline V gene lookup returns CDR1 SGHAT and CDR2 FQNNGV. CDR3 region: CASSLTVFQETQYF. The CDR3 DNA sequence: TGTGCCAGCAGCTTGACAGTGTTCCAAGAGACCCAGTACTTC.

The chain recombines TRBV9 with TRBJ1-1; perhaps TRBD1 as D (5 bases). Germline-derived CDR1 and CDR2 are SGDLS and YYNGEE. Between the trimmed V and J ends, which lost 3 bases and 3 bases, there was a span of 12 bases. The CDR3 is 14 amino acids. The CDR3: CASSAGGGYTEAFF. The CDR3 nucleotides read TGTGCCAGCAGCGCCGGGGGGGGGTACACTGAAGCTTTCTTT.

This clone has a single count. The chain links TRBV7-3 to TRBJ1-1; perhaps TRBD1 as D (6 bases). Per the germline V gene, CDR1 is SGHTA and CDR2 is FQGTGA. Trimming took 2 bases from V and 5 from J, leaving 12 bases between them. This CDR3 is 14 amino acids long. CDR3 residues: CASSLAAGATEAFF. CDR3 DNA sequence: TGTGCCAGCAGCTTAGCGGCAGGGGCGACTGAAGCTTTCTTT.

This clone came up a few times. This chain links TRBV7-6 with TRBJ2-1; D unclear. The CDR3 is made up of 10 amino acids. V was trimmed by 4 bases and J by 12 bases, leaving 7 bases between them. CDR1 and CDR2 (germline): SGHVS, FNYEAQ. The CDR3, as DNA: TGTGCCAGCAGCTCAAGGTCGCAGTTCTTC. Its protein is CASSSRSQFF.

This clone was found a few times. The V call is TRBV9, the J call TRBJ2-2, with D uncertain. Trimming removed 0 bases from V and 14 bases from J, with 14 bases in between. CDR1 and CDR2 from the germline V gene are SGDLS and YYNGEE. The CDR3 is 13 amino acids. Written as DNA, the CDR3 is TGTGCCAGCAGCGTAGGTTCACGTTCGGACCTGTTTTTT. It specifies CASSVGSRSDLFF. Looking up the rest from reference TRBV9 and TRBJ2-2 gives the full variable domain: DSGVTQTPKHLITATGQRVTLRCSPRSGDLSVYWYQQSLDQGLQFLIQYYNGEERAKGNILERFSAQQFPDLHSELNLSSLELGDSALYFCASSVGSRSDLFFGEGSRLTVL.

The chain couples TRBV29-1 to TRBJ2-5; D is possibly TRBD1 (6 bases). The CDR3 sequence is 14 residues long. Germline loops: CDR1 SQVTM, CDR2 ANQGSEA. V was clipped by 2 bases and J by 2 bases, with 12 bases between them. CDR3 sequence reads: CSVEPTGRQETQYF. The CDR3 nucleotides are TGCAGCGTTGAACCGACAGGAAGGCAAGAGACCCAGTACTTC.

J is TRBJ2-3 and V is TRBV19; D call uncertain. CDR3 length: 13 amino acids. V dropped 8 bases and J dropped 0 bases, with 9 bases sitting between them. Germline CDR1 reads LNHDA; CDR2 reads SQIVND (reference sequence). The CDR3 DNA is TGTGCCAGTGCGGTAGCTAGCACAGATACGCAGTATTTT. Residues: CASAVASTDTQYF.

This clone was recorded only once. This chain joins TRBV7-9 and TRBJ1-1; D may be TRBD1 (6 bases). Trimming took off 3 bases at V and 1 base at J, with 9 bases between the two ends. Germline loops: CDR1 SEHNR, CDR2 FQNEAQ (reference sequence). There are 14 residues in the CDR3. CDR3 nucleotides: TGTGCCAGCAGCTTGGGACACCGGAACACTGAAGCTTTCTTT. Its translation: CASSLGHRNTEAFF.

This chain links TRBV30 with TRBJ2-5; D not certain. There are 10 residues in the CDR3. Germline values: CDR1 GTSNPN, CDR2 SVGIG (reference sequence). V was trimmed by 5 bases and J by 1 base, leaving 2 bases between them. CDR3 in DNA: TGTGCCTGGGGCCAAGAGACCCAGTACTTC. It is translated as CAWGQETQYF.

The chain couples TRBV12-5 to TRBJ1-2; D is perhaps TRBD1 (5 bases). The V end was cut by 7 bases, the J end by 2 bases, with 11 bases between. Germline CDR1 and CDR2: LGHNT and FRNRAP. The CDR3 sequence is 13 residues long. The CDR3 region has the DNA TGTGCTAGTGCCATGGGGGGGAACTATGGCTACACCTTC. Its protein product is CASAMGGNYGYTF.

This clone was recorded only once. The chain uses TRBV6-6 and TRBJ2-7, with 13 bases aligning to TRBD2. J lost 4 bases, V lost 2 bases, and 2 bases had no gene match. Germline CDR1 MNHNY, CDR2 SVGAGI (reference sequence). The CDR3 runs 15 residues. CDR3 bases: TGTGCCAGCAGTTACCCGACTAGCGGGAGGTACGAGCAGTACTTC. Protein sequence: CASSYPTSGRYEQYF.

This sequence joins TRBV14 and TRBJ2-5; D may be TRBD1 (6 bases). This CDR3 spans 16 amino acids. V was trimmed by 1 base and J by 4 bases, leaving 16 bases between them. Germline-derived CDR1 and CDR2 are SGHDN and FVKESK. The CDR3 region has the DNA TGTGCCAGCAGCCAAGTGGTATCAGGGGCGCCAGAGACCCAGTACTTC. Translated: CASSQVVSGAPETQYF.

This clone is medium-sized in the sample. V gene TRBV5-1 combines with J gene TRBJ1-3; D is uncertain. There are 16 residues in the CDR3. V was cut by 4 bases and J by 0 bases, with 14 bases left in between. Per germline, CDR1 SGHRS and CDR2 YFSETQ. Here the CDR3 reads CASSTDSVSSGNTIYF. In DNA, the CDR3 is TGCGCCAGCAGCACAGACTCAGTCAGCTCTGGAAACACCATATATTTT.

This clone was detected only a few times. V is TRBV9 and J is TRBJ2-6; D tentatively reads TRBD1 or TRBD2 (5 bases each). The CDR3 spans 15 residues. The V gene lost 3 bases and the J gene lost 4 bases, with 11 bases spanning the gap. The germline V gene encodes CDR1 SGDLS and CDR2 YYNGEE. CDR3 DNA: TGTGCCAGCAGCGGGGACGAGATCGGGGCCAACGTCCTGACTTTC. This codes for CASSGDEIGANVLTF.

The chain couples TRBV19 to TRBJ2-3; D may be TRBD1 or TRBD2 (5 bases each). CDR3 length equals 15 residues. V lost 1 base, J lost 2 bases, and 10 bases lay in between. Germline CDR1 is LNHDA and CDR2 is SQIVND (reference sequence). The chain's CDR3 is CASSIGDGPTDTQYF. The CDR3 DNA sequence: TGTGCCAGTAGTATAGGGGACGGGCCCACAGATACGCAGTATTTT.